This T cell receptor beta chain was observed in a study of cytomegalovirus exposure and HLA in healthy donors. A remark on this clone: Its antigen is unknown.

Germline V gene sequence: CDR1 SGHVS, CDR2 FQNEAQ. Trimming removed 4 bases from V and 1 base from J, with 16 bases in between. The CDR3 totals 16 residues. Assay: immunoSEQ multiplex PCR; the TCRdb copy retains only in-frame clones and omits some. The table shows about 66,000 clones, with 97% occurring only once. Study-wide results and caveats: Researchers reported that three CMV-associated chains were confirmed in vitro as CMV antigen-specific. The authors enumerated some 170 TCR beta chains as linked to cytomegalovirus. The study found most TCR sequences rare, yet found some public TCRs in many donors. Subsequent analysis revealed that first-cohort TCR clusters tended to co-occur in the 120 validation repertoires.

The source material was PBMCs. The sequence was collected from a woman under 30 in good health and CMV-seropositive. J is TRBJ1-1 and V is TRBV7-8; D is uncertain. CDR3 region: CASSSRGVGSNTEAFF. The DNA for the CDR3 is TGTGCCAGCAGCTCCCGGGGTGTTGGGTCGAACACTGAAGCTTTCTTT.